The next 27 T cell receptor beta chains were all read from a single sample in a study of cytomegalovirus exposure and HLA in healthy donors. Primers included in the PCR were 60 Vbeta and 13 Jbeta primers. Measured with immunoSEQ multiplex PCR; TCRdb has only the in-frame clones, and not every one. The sample's table shows 65,000 to 80,000 clones. The material sequenced was PBMCs. These receptors originate from a female donor in good health and CMV-seropositive.

The J gene is TRBJ2-3, the V gene TRBV14; TRBD2 matches 9 bases. This CDR3 has 14 amino acids. Trimming at V came to 3 bases and at J to 11 bases, leaving 9 bases not matched to a gene. Germline-derived CDR1 and CDR2 are SGHDN and FVKESK. The chain's CDR3 is CASSQGLASLGQYF. CDR3 sequence (DNA): TGTGCCAGCAGCCAGGGACTAGCATCCTTAGGGCAGTATTTT. The full variable domain, in which reference TRBV14 and TRBJ2-3 provide the parts outside the CDR3, is EAGVTQFPSHSVIEKGQTVTLRCDPISGHDNLYWYRRVMGKEIKFLLHFVKESKQDESGMPNNRFLAERTGGTYSTLKVQPAELEDSGVYFCASSQGLASLGQYFGPGTRLTVL.

The chain is built from TRBV9 and TRBJ2-1; TRBD2 matches 7 bases. CDR1 is SGDLS and CDR2 is YYNGEE in the germline V gene. CDR3 length equals 15 residues. J gave up 6 bases and V 2 bases, and 8 bases lay outside the gene matches. For the CDR3, the DNA is TGTGCCAGCAGCGTGAGCGGGGCGGAGGTCAATGAGCAGTTCTTC. It is translated as CASSVSGAEVNEQFF.

The chain couples TRBV10-3 to TRBJ1-3, with 8 bases matching TRBD1. V was clipped by 6 bases and J by 2 bases; unmatched bases: 3. Germline lookup yields CDR1 ENHRY and CDR2 SYGVKD. This CDR3 region has 14 residues. CDR3 nucleotide sequence: TGTGCCATCAGAATGGACAGGGCTGGAAACACCATATATTTT. Amino acids: CAIRMDRAGNTIYF.

The chain employs TRBV18 and TRBJ1-2; 10 nucleotides match TRBD1. The CDR3 runs to 16 residues. V shed 3 bases, J shed 3 bases, and the junction held 7 bases outside the gene matches. Germline V gene data show CDR1 as KGHSH and CDR2 as LQKENI. This CDR3 reads CASSPFSGTGDYGYTF. For the CDR3, the DNA is TGTGCCAGCTCACCGTTCTCCGGGACAGGGGACTATGGCTACACCTTC.

The chain recombines TRBV28 with TRBJ1-2; D possibly corresponds to TRBD1 (6 bases). Germline assignment: CDR1 MDHEN and CDR2 SYDVKM. This CDR3 contains 18 residues. Trimming stripped 2 bases from V and 4 bases from J, with 23 bases between. CDR3 bases: TGTGCCAGCAGTTTAACAAGTATGGGGGCCACTCAAATCTATGGCTACACCTTC. This translates into CASSLTSMGATQIYGYTF.

The CDR3 protein is CASSTGLAGSYEQYF. CDR3 DNA: TGTGCCAGCAGTACCGGACTAGCGGGGAGCTACGAGCAGTACTTC. The chain recombines TRBV28 with TRBJ2-7; the match to TRBD2 covers 12 bases. The germline V gene encodes CDR1 MDHEN and CDR2 SYDVKM. Trimming at V came to 5 bases and at J to 3 bases, leaving 5 bases not matched to a gene. This CDR3 is 15 amino acids long.

V and J are TRBV9 and TRBJ1-3, with 7 bases aligning to TRBD1. Germline CDR1 SGDLS, CDR2 YYNGEE. The trim removed 1 base at V and 6 bases at J, leaving 4 bases unmatched. CDR3 length equals 14 residues. The CDR3 spells CASSVFDRENTIYF. The DNA of the CDR3 is TGTGCCAGCAGCGTATTCGACAGGGAAAACACCATATATTTT.

The chain links TRBV13 to TRBJ2-1, with D possibly being TRBD1 (5 bases). CDR1 and CDR2 from the germline V gene are PRHDT and FYEKMQ (reference sequence). Trimming took off 4 bases at V and 3 bases at J, with 25 bases between the two ends. This CDR3 is built from 19 residues. CDR3 residues: CASSSRRAGRSKNYNEQFF. CDR3 in DNA: TGTGCCAGCAGCTCGCGACGGGCAGGGCGAAGTAAGAACTACAATGAGCAGTTCTTC.

The V gene is TRBV28, the J gene TRBJ2-7; 9 bases match TRBD2. CDR1 and CDR2 from the germline V gene are MDHEN and SYDVKM. CDR3 length: 16 amino acids. V lost 7 bases to trimming and J lost 2 bases; unmatched junction nucleotides: 12. CDR3 protein: CASTPRGGGRAYEQYF. CDR3 in DNA: TGTGCCAGCACCCCCCGAGGCGGCGGGAGGGCCTACGAGCAGTACTTC.

V usage is TRBV5-1 and J usage is TRBJ2-5, with D possibly being TRBD1 (7 bases). The CDR3 consists of 14 residues. V lost 4 bases and J lost 5, with 15 bases in between. Germline CDR1 SGHRS, CDR2 YFSETQ. The CDR3 DNA reads as TGCGCCAGCAGCACCTCGGCAGGGGGGGAGACCCAGTACTTC. It encodes CASSTSAGGETQYF.

The gene calls are TRBV7-2 and TRBJ2-7, with a possible D match to TRBD1 (6 bases). V dropped 4 bases and J dropped 0 bases, with 13 bases sitting between them. Germline loops: CDR1 SGHTA, CDR2 FQGNSA. The CDR3 runs 15 residues. The CDR3 loop is CASSSGQSLSYEQYF. Written as DNA, the CDR3 is TGTGCCAGCAGCTCCGGACAGAGTCTCTCCTACGAGCAGTACTTC.

The genes are TRBV7-2 and TRBJ2-7; tentatively, D is TRBD1 (6 bases). V was trimmed by 3 bases and J by 5 bases, leaving 14 bases between them. From germline, CDR1 is SGHTA and CDR2 FQGNSA. The CDR3 runs to 14 residues. The CDR3 bases are TGTGCCAGCAGCTTCCTCCAGGGGAGTCACGAGCAGTACTTC. Translation gives CASSFLQGSHEQYF.

The genes are TRBV9 and TRBJ2-1; the match to TRBD2 covers 7 bases. Germline V gives CDR1 SGDLS, CDR2 YYNGEE. The CDR3 runs to 14 residues. The V gene end was trimmed by 2 bases and the J gene end by 6 bases; junction bases not matched to a gene: 5. The CDR3: CASSVAGVGNEQFF. The CDR3 region has the DNA TGTGCCAGCAGCGTCGCGGGAGTAGGCAATGAGCAGTTCTTC.

The chain recombines TRBV30 with TRBJ1-3, with no clear D. The V end lost 6 bases, the J end lost 4 bases, and 7 bases lay between the germline ends. Germline V gene sequence: CDR1 GTSNPN, CDR2 SVGIG (reference sequence). This CDR3 contains 11 residues. CDR3 in DNA: TGTGCCTGCAGAGGAGGAAACACCATATATTTT. This sequence encodes CACRGGNTIYF.

The chain carries TRBV18 and TRBJ1-1, with D possibly TRBD1 on 6 matching bases. From germline, CDR1 is KGHSH and CDR2 LQKENI. This CDR3 comprises 14 residues. The V end was cut by 3 bases, the J end by 2 bases, with 10 bases between. The CDR3 bases are TGTGCCAGCTCACCGACAGGTGGAAACACTGAAGCTTTCTTT. This translates into CASSPTGGNTEAFF.

V and J are TRBV7-9 and TRBJ2-7; D is possibly TRBD1 (5 bases). Per germline, CDR1 SEHNR and CDR2 FQNEAQ (reference sequence). The V end was cut by 5 bases, the J end by 3 bases, with 14 bases between. This CDR3 has 14 amino acids. The CDR3 DNA reads as TGTGCCAGCAGCCAGGGCCCTGGTCGCTACGAGCAGTACTTC. This translates into CASSQGPGRYEQYF. Full variable domain (outside the CDR3, taken from reference TRBV7-9 and TRBJ2-7): DTGVSQNPRHKITKRGQNVTFRCDPISEHNRLYWYRQTLGQGPEFLTYFQNEAQLEKSRLLSDRFSAERPKGSFSTLEIQRTEQGDSAMYLCASSQGPGRYEQYFGPGTRLTVT.

This rearrangement joins TRBV5-1 to TRBJ2-1; no clear D gene. Looked up from germline, CDR1 is SGHRS and CDR2 is YFSETQ. The CDR3 consists of 14 residues. Trimming removed 0 bases from V and 5 bases from J, with 9 bases in between. This CDR3 reads CASSLETGNNEQFF. In DNA, the CDR3 is TGCGCCAGCAGCTTGGAGACTGGAAACAATGAGCAGTTCTTC.

The V gene is TRBV28, the J gene TRBJ2-3; TRBD1 matches at 9 bases. CDR3 length equals 18 residues. The germline CDR1 and CDR2 sequences are MDHEN and SYDVKM. The ends lost 3 bases at V and 3 bases at J; junction bases unmatched: 13. CDR3 in DNA: TGTGCCAGCAGTTTTTCCTACCGGGACAGGGACAATACAGATACGCAGTATTTT. Translated, it gives CASSFSYRDRDNTDTQYF.

This sequence joins TRBV15 and TRBJ1-3, with D tentatively TRBD1 (6 bases). Germline V gives CDR1 LNHNV, CDR2 YYDKDF (reference sequence). The CDR3 extends over 19 amino acids. V lost 0 bases and J 3 bases, leaving 21 bases between the germline ends. The DNA of the CDR3 is TGTGCCACCAGCAGAGATCGACAGGCCGCTCCTAGGGGTGGAAACACCATATATTTT. Translating gives CATSRDRQAAPRGGNTIYF.

The chain links TRBV6-4 to TRBJ2-1, with D maybe TRBD2 (5 bases). There are 13 residues in the CDR3. The V end lost 2 bases, the J end lost 9 bases, and 11 bases lay between the germline ends. Per the germline V gene, CDR1 is MRHNA and CDR2 is SNTAGT. The CDR3: CASSDVPRGEQFF. The CDR3 DNA follows: TGTGCCAGCAGTGACGTACCTCGGGGTGAGCAGTTCTTC.

The rearrangement joins TRBV5-1 to TRBJ2-3; D not certain. V was trimmed by 4 bases and J by 0 bases, leaving 12 bases between them. CDR3 size: 15 residues. CDR1 and CDR2 (germline): SGHRS, YFSETQ. CDR3 coding DNA: TGCGCCAGCAGCCCCGAGGCGGTTAGCACAGATACGCAGTATTTT. This encodes CASSPEAVSTDTQYF. Complete variable domain (other parts from reference TRBV5-1 and TRBJ2-3): KAGVTQTPRYLIKTRGQQVTLSCSPISGHRSVSWYQQTPGQGLQFLFEYFSETQRNKGNFPGRFSGRQFSNSRSEMNVSTLELGDSALYLCASSPEAVSTDTQYFGPGTRLTVL.

V gene TRBV28 combines with J gene TRBJ1-2; 8 bases map to TRBD1. This CDR3 spans 17 amino acids. Germline CDR1 and CDR2: MDHEN and SYDVKM. V lost 3 bases to trimming and J lost 4 bases; unmatched junction nucleotides: 13. The CDR3 reads CASSFAQGATLSYGYTF. The CDR3 bases are TGTGCCAGCAGTTTTGCCCAGGGGGCGACCTTATCCTATGGCTACACCTTC.

The chain employs TRBV14 and TRBJ2-3; a weak D match, TRBD2 (5 bases). Germline CDR1 is SGHDN and CDR2 is FVKESK. Trimming shortened V by 6 bases and J by 3 bases, and 13 bases separated the two germline ends. This CDR3 comprises 14 residues. The CDR3 nucleotides are TGTGCCAGCAGACATAACCGGACTACAGATACGCAGTATTTT. It is translated as CASRHNRTTDTQYF.

CDR3 amino acids: CASSLLAGGRFEQYF. DNA of the CDR3: TGTGCCAGCAGCCTATTAGCGGGCGGACGTTTCGAGCAGTACTTC. J is TRBJ2-5 and V is TRBV28; the match to TRBD2 covers 7 bases. Matching the DNA end better, TRBJ2-7 makes the J call doubtful. CDR3 length: 15 amino acids. CDR1 and CDR2 from the germline V gene are MDHEN and SYDVKM.

The chain uses TRBV7-2 and TRBJ2-1; weak D call: TRBD2 (6 bases). Per the germline V gene, CDR1 is SGHTA and CDR2 is FQGNSA. V gave up 4 bases and J gave up 0 bases, with 19 bases separating them. The CDR3 length is 18 residues. The CDR3 DNA sequence: TGTGCCAGCAGCTCCCAGGCCGGGACGCGGGGCTCCTACAATGAGCAGTTCTTC. Amino acids: CASSSQAGTRGSYNEQFF.

The chain couples TRBV11-2 to TRBJ1-6, with unresolved D. CDR3 length: 13 residues. Trimming stripped 5 bases from V and 2 bases from J, with 4 bases between. Germline V gene sequence: CDR1 SGHAT, CDR2 FQNNGV. CDR3 DNA sequence: TGTGCCAGCAGCCTCGCCTATAATTCACCCCTCCACTTT. As protein: CASSLAYNSPLHF. The full variable domain, in which reference TRBV11-2 and TRBJ1-6 provide the parts outside the CDR3, is EAGVAQSPRYKIIEKRQSVAFWCNPISGHATLYWYQQILGQGPKLLIQFQNNGVVDDSQLPKDRFSAERLKGVDSTLKIQPAKLEDSAVYLCASSLAYNSPLHFGNGTRLTVT.

The chain has TRBV7-6 and TRBJ2-3; 7 nucleotides line up with TRBD2. After removal of 1 base from V and 5 bases from J, the junction contained 6 bases not matched to a gene. CDR1 and CDR2 (germline): SGHVS, FNYEAQ. The CDR3 is made up of 15 amino acids. The CDR3 region is CASSLGTGGGDTQYF. DNA for the CDR3: TGTGCCAGCAGCTTAGGGACGGGAGGCGGAGATACGCAGTATTTT.